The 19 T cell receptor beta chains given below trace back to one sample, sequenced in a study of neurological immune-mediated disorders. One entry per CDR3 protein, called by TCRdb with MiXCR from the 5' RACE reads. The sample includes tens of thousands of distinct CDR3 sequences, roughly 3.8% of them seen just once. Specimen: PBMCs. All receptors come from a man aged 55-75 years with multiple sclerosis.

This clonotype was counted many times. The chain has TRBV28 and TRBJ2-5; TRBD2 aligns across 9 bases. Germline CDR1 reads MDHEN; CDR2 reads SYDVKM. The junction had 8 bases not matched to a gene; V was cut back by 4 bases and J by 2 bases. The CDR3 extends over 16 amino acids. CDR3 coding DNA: TGTGCCAGCAGTTCCCAGGGCGCGGGAGGGCAAGAGACCCAGTACTTC. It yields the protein CASSSQGAGGQETQYF.

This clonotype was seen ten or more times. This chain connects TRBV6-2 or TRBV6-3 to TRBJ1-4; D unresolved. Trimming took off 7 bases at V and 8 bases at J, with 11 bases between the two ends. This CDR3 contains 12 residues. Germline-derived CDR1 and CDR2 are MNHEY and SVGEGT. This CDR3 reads CASTSTREKLFF. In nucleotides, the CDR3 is TGTGCCAGCACCTCGACCAGGGAAAAACTGTTTTTT.

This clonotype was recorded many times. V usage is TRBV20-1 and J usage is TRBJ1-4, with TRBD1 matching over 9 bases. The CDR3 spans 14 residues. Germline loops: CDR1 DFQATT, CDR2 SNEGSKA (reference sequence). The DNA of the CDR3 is TGCAGCGCGGTCCGGGACAGGGAAAATGAAAAACTGTTTTTT. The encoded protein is CSAVRDRENEKLFF.

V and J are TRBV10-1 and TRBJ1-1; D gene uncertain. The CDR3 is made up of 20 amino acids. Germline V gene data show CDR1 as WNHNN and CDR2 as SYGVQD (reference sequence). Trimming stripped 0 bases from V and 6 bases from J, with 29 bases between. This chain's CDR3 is CASSESVRRAGETLSPEAFF. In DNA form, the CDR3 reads TGCGCCAGCAGTGAGTCTGTTAGAAGGGCAGGAGAGACACTAAGTCCTGAAGCTTTCTTT.

The CDR3 is CSATKLGGGITGELFF. The CDR3 DNA is TGCAGTGCTACCAAGTTAGGTGGTGGGATTACCGGGGAGCTGTTTTTT. The rearrangement uses TRBV20-1 and TRBJ2-2; no clear D. This CDR3 region has 16 residues. Trimming cost V 4 bases and J 5 bases, with 20 bases left between them. Germline CDR1 DFQATT, CDR2 SNEGSKA (reference sequence).

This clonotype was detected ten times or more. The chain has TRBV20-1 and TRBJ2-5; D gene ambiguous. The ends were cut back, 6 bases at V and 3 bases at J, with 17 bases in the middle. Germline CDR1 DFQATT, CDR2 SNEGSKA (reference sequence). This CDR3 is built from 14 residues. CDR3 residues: CSAIGERSEETQYF. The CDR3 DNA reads TGCAGTGCCATTGGGGAAAGGAGCGAAGAGACCCAGTACTTC.

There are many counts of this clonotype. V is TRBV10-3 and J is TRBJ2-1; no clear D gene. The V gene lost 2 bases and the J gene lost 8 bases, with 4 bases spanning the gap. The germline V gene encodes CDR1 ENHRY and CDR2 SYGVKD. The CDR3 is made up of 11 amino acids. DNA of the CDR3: TGTGCCATCAGTGAGGGTTATGAGCAGTTCTTC. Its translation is CAISEGYEQFF.

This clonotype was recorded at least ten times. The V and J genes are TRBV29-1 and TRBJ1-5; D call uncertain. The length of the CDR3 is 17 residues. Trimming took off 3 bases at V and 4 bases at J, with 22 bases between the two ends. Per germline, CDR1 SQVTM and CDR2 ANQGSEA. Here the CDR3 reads CSVEGGPNIPRNQPQHF. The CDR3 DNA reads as TGCAGCGTTGAGGGTGGCCCGAATATCCCCAGGAATCAGCCCCAGCATTTT.

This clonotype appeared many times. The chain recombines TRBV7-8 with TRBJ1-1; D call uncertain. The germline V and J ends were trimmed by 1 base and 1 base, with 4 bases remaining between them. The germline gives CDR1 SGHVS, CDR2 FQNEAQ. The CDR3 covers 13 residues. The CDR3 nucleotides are TGTGCCAGCAGCTTAGAACAGAACACTGAAGCTTTCTTT. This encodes CASSLEQNTEAFF.

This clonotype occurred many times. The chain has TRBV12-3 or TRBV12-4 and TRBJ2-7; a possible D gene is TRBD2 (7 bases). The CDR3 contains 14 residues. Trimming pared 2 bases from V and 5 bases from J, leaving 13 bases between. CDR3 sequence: CASSLLGGGHEQYF. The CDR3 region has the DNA TGTGCCAGCAGTTTACTAGGGGGGGGCCACGAGCAGTACTTC.

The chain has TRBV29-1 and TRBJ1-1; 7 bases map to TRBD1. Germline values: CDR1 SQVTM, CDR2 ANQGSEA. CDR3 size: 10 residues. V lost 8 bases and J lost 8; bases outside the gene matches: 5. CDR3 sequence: CSTWTGEAFF. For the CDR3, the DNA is TGCAGCACCTGGACAGGAGAAGCTTTCTTT.

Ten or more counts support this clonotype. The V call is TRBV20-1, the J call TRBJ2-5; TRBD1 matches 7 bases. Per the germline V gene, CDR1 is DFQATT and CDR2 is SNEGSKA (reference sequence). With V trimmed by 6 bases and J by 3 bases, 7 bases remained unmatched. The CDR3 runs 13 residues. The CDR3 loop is CSATSDREETQYF. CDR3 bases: TGCAGTGCCACAAGCGACAGGGAAGAGACCCAGTACTTC.

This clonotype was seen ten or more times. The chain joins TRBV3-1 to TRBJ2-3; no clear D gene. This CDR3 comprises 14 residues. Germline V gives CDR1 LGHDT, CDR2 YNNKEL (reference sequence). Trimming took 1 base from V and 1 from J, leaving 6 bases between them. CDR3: CASSQGGGTDTQYF. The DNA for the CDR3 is TGTGCCAGCAGCCAAGGAGGTGGCACAGATACGCAGTATTTT.

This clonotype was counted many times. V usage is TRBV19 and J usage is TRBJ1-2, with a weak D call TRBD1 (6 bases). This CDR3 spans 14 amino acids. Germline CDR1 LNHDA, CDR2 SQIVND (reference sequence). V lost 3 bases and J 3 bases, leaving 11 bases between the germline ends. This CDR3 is CASSIQGTDYGYTF. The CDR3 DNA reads TGTGCCAGTAGTATCCAGGGGACGGACTATGGCTACACCTTC.

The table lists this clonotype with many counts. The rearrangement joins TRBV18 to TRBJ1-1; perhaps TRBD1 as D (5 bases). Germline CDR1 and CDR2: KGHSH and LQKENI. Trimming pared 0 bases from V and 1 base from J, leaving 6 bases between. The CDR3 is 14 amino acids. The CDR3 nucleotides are TGTGCCAGCTCACCACCCGACAGGAACACTGAAGCTTTCTTT. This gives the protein CASSPPDRNTEAFF. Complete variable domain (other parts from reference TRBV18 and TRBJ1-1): NAGVMQNPRHLVRRRGQEARLRCSPMKGHSHVYWYRQLPEEGLKFMVYLQKENIIDESGMPKERFSAEFPKEGPSILRIQQVVRGDSAAYFCASSPPDRNTEAFFGQGTRLTVV.

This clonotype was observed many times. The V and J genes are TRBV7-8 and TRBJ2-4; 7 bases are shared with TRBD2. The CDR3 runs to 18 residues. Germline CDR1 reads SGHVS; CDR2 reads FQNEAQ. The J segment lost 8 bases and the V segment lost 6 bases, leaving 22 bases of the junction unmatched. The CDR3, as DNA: TGTGCCAGCAGACCCACTAGCGCACCTTCCTTGTCGGCAGACATTCAGTACTTC. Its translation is CASRPTSAPSLSADIQYF.

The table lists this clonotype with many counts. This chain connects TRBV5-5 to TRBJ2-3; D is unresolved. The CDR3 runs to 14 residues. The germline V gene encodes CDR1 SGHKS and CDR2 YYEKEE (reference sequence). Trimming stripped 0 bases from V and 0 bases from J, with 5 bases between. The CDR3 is CASSLALSTDTQYF. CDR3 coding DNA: TGTGCCAGCAGCTTGGCTCTTAGCACAGATACGCAGTATTTT.

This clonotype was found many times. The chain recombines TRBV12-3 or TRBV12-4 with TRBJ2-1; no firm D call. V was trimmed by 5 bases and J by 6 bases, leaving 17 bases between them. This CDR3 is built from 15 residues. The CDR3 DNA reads TGTGCCAGCAGTCTGGACCCACAAACGGGCAATGAGCAGTTCTTC. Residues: CASSLDPQTGNEQFF.

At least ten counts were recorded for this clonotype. CDR3 amino acids: CSAPLRLNTGELFF. The DNA for the CDR3 is TGCAGTGCGCCACTACGGTTGAACACCGGGGAGCTGTTTTTT. V gene TRBV20-1 combines with J gene TRBJ2-2; no clear D gene. Germline-derived CDR1 and CDR2 are DFQATT and SNEGSKA (reference sequence). The CDR3 runs to 14 residues. V was shortened by 6 bases and J by 1 base, with 12 bases between the two germline ends.